This TCR beta chain was identified during a study of cytomegalovirus exposure and HLA in healthy donors. As regards this clone: Its antigen is unidentified.

The CDR3 is 16 amino acids. Germline lookup yields CDR1 MNHEY and CDR2 SVGAGI. J lost 5 bases, V lost 0 bases, and 9 bases had no gene match. The PCR made use of 60 Vbeta and 13 Jbeta primers. Per the authors' pipeline: The count from a later analysis was some 81 million unique TCR beta chains, 9.5 million to 13 million of them shared. Assay: immunoSEQ multiplex PCR; the TCRdb copy retains only in-frame clones and omits some. V, J and clone size were drawn from that table, and D and trimming were deduced from the DNA. Found here are approximately 96,000 clones; the top ten clones hold approximately 5.7%. Study-wide findings and caveats: In a later analysis, common viral pathogens appeared linked to several of the most significant clusters. The classifier reportedly diagnosed cytomegalovirus status with high specificity and sensitivity.

The TCR originated in a girl between 5 and 17 years old in good health and CMV-seropositive. V gene TRBV6-5 combines with J gene TRBJ2-5; 7 bases line up with TRBD2. What was sequenced was PBMCs. The DNA for the CDR3 is TGTGCCAGCAGTTACTCCGGCCTAGCGGCCGGGGAGACCCAGTACTTC. This gives the protein CASSYSGLAAGETQYF.